These 31 T cell receptor beta chains were all obtained from the same sample, sequenced in a study of cytomegalovirus exposure and HLA in healthy donors. The study ran its PCR with 60 Vbeta and 13 Jbeta primers. The assay was immunoSEQ multiplex PCR, and TCRdb's table has in-frame clones only and misses some. The sample yields about 43,000 clones, about half seen once. The specimen sequenced was PBMCs. The source is a man aged 60-69 years in good health and CMV-seronegative.

The chain carries TRBV10-2 and TRBJ2-1; no firm D call. Germline values: CDR1 WSHSY, CDR2 SAAADI. The CDR3 length is 11 residues. V lost 6 bases and J lost 9, with 9 bases in between. The CDR3 coding sequence is TGCGCCAGCAGAAACATATTTGAGCAGTTCTTC. Amino acids: CASRNIFEQFF.

By proportion, this clone is medium-sized (0.01 to 0.1%). This sequence joins TRBV30 and TRBJ2-2; 9 bases are shared with TRBD2. CDR3 size: 17 residues. Germline assignment: CDR1 GTSNPN and CDR2 SVGIG (reference sequence). Germline trimming cut 5 bases from V and 1 base from J; bases unmatched to any gene: 11. This chain's CDR3 is CAWSGQAGGLNTGELFF. The CDR3 DNA reads as TGTGCCTGGTCCGGTCAAGCGGGAGGCCTGAACACCGGGGAGCTGTTTTTT.

This clone was detected only a few times. The genes are TRBV2 and TRBJ1-1; D may be TRBD1 (6 bases). This CDR3 comprises 14 residues. Germline values: CDR1 SNHLY, CDR2 FYNNEI. Trimming shortened V by 6 bases and J by 0 bases, and 11 bases separated the two germline ends. CDR3 DNA sequence: TGTGCCAGCAGATGGACAGTCGTGAACACTGAAGCTTTCTTT. This codes for CASRWTVVNTEAFF.

The genes are TRBV18 and TRBJ1-3, with 10 nucleotides matching TRBD1. This CDR3 comprises 14 residues. J lost 4 bases, V lost 6 bases, and 3 bases had no gene match. CDR1 and CDR2 (germline): KGHSH, LQKENI. DNA of the CDR3: TGTGCCAGCTCCCGACAGGGGGCAGGAAACACCATATATTTT. Translation gives CASSRQGAGNTIYF. The full variable domain, rest sourced from reference TRBV18 and TRBJ1-3, is NAGVMQNPRHLVRRRGQEARLRCSPMKGHSHVYWYRQLPEEGLKFMVYLQKENIIDESGMPKERFSAEFPKEGPSILRIQQVVRGDSAAYFCASSRQGAGNTIYFGEGSWLTVV.

This sequence joins TRBV9 and TRBJ2-4; 8 positions match TRBD1. The CDR3 extends over 16 amino acids. After removal of 4 bases from V and 3 bases from J, the junction contained 9 bases not matched to a gene. The V gene's germline CDR1 is SGDLS and CDR2 YYNGEE. DNA of the CDR3: TGTGCCAGCAGCCCAGGGGGCGGAGGGGGCAAAAACATTCAGTACTTC. Its translation: CASSPGGGGGKNIQYF.

In this sample, this clone turned up a few times. V is TRBV29-1 and J is TRBJ1-4; D gene unclear. The CDR3 length is 13 residues. Germline lookup yields CDR1 SQVTM and CDR2 ANQGSEA. V lost 3 bases to trimming and J lost 5 bases, with 10 bases between them. In DNA form, the CDR3 reads TGCAGCGTTGATCCGGGTCTCAATGAAAAACTGTTTTTT. It specifies CSVDPGLNEKLFF.

The V gene is TRBV6-1, the J gene TRBJ1-2, with D uncertain. This CDR3 is 11 amino acids long. Germline CDR1 MNHNS, CDR2 SASEGT. With 4 bases removed from V and 5 bases from J, the gap between germline ends came to 5 bases. Written as DNA, the CDR3 is TGTGCCAGCAGTGCTAGTTATGGCTACACCTTC. This gives the protein CASSASYGYTF.

There are a few counts of this clone. The V gene is TRBV19, the J gene TRBJ2-7; possible D gene TRBD1, 6 bases. Per germline, CDR1 LNHDA and CDR2 SQIVND (reference sequence). The V end lost 1 base, the J end lost 2 bases, and 12 bases lay between the germline ends. This CDR3 spans 15 amino acids. The CDR3 DNA follows: TGTGCCAGTAGTATAGCGTCGGGACAAACCTACGAGCAGTACTTC. This gives the protein CASSIASGQTYEQYF. Complete variable domain (other parts from reference TRBV19 and TRBJ2-7): DGGITQSPKYLFRKEGQNVTLSCEQNLNHDAMYWYRQDPGQGLRLIYYSQIVNDFQKGDIAEGYSVSREKKESFPLTVTSAQKNPTAFYLCASSIASGQTYEQYFGPGTRLTVT.

This clone was seen a handful of times. This chain uses TRBV2 with TRBJ2-3, with D uncertain. There are 14 residues in the CDR3. The germline V gene has CDR1 SNHLY and CDR2 FYNNEI. Trimming stripped 7 bases from V and 0 bases from J, with 11 bases between. CDR3 amino acids: CASISELSTDTQYF. For the CDR3, the DNA is TGTGCCAGCATAAGTGAGTTGAGCACAGATACGCAGTATTTT.

J is TRBJ2-5 and V is TRBV11-2; D is possibly TRBD1 (5 bases). CDR1 and CDR2 (germline): SGHAT, FQNNGV. V dropped 5 bases and J dropped 4 bases, with 14 bases sitting between them. The CDR3 has 14 residues. For the CDR3, the DNA is TGTGCCAGCAGCATGTTAAGGGGAAGAGAGACCCAGTACTTC. Translating it yields CASSMLRGRETQYF.

The gene calls are TRBV29-1 and TRBJ1-1; 8 bases map to TRBD1. Looked up from germline, CDR1 is SQVTM and CDR2 is ANQGSEA. This CDR3 region has 14 residues. V lost 5 bases, J lost 2 bases, and 7 bases stayed unmatched. In DNA form, the CDR3 reads TGCAGCGTTAGACAGGGGACCCTAAACACTGAAGCTTTCTTT. Protein sequence: CSVRQGTLNTEAFF.

The rearrangement uses TRBV5-4 and TRBJ1-2; TRBD1 matches 9 bases. The V segment lost 5 bases and the J segment 7 bases; nucleotides outside the gene matches: 15. Germline V gene lookup returns CDR1 SGHNT and CDR2 YYREEE (reference sequence). The CDR3 contains 16 residues. This chain's CDR3 is CASRPSRDRVFGGYTF. DNA of the CDR3: TGTGCCAGCAGACCTTCGAGGGACAGGGTCTTTGGTGGCTACACCTTC.

The chain has TRBV19 and TRBJ1-1; D gene ambiguous. Germline-derived CDR1 and CDR2 are LNHDA and SQIVND (reference sequence). The CDR3 is 12 amino acids. V dropped 4 bases and J dropped 4 bases, with 7 bases sitting between them. The CDR3 bases are TGTGCCAGTAGTACCAGGTTCACTGAAGCTTTCTTT. This encodes CASSTRFTEAFF.

The V and J genes are TRBV30 and TRBJ1-2; D unclear. V dropped 4 bases and J dropped 0 bases, with 18 bases sitting between them. CDR1 and CDR2 from the germline V gene are GTSNPN and SVGIG (reference sequence). CDR3 length: 16 amino acids. CDR3 protein: CAWIQLAPHANYGYTF. CDR3 DNA sequence: TGTGCCTGGATTCAATTGGCTCCACACGCTAACTATGGCTACACCTTC.

This chain connects TRBV4-3 to TRBJ2-1; tentatively, D is TRBD2 (6 bases). Germline CDR1 is LGHNA and CDR2 is YSLEER. The CDR3 length is 14 residues. V shed 0 bases and J shed 8 bases, with 11 bases lying between them. DNA for the CDR3: TGCGCCAGCAGCCAAGAGGAGGGCCGCGATGAGCAGTTCTTC. Its protein is CASSQEEGRDEQFF.

Worth noting for this clone: Other DNA variants within this sample encode the same CDR3. The chain uses TRBV9 and TRBJ2-1, with 10 positions matching TRBD2. The junction had 6 bases not matched to a gene; V was cut back by 0 bases and J by 6 bases. The V gene's germline CDR1 is SGDLS and CDR2 YYNGEE. This CDR3 has 16 amino acids. CDR3 sequence reads: CASSVGASGSSNEQFF. In DNA form, the CDR3 reads TGTGCCAGCAGCGTAGGGGCTAGCGGGAGCAGCAATGAGCAGTTCTTC.

This clone was seen a few times. V usage is TRBV7-8 and J usage is TRBJ1-2; possibly TRBD1 for D (6 bases). V was cut by 5 bases and J by 4 bases, with 11 bases left in between. The CDR3 runs 13 residues. The V gene's germline CDR1 is SGHVS and CDR2 FQNEAQ. CDR3 residues: CASSRGSVYGYTF. In DNA, the CDR3 is TGTGCCAGCAGCAGGGGGTCGGTCTATGGCTACACCTTC.

This clone was detected a few times. The rearrangement joins TRBV21-1 to TRBJ1-5; the table's D call of TRBD1 was not tested on the DNA. TRBV21-1 is described as a pseudogene. The CDR3 length is 15 residues. The chain's CDR3 is CAILLDRQGLQPQHF. CDR3 sequence (DNA): TGTGCCATCCTCCTTGATAGACAGGGCCTTCAGCCCCAGCATTTT.

V and J are TRBV7-9 and TRBJ1-2, with 8 bases identical to TRBD1. The CDR3 length is 15 residues. V lost 2 bases to trimming and J lost 4 bases; unmatched junction nucleotides: 6. CDR1 is SEHNR, CDR2 FQNEAQ, per germline (reference sequence). The CDR3 nucleotides are TGTGCCAGCAGCTTATTACAGGGGGTTAGCTATGGCTACACCTTC. Translated, it gives CASSLLQGVSYGYTF.

The chain has TRBV6-4 and TRBJ2-3, with D unresolved. Germline V gene lookup returns CDR1 MRHNA and CDR2 SNTAGT. V shed 6 bases and J shed 2 bases, with 12 bases lying between them. The CDR3 length is 14 residues. CDR3 nucleotides: TGTGCCAGCAGGGCCGGGTCCTACACAGATACGCAGTATTTT. Translated: CASRAGSYTDTQYF.

This chain uses TRBV6-1 with TRBJ1-5; 7 bases line up with TRBD1. This CDR3 has 13 amino acids. Germline V gene data show CDR1 as MNHNS and CDR2 as SASEGT. Trimming at V came to 10 bases and at J to 0 bases, leaving 3 bases not matched to a gene. The CDR3 protein is CAIGQVSNQPQHF. CDR3 sequence (DNA): TGTGCCATCGGACAGGTTAGCAATCAGCCCCAGCATTTT.

The CDR3 DNA is TGTGCCAGCAGCTTAATACTAGCGGGAGGAGTGAACGAGCAGTACTTC. This sequence encodes CASSLILAGGVNEQYF. The rearrangement joins TRBV7-8 to TRBJ2-7; 12 nucleotides align to TRBD2. J lost 5 bases, V lost 2 bases, and 7 bases had no gene match. This CDR3 comprises 16 residues. Germline values: CDR1 SGHVS, CDR2 FQNEAQ.

This sequence joins TRBV28 and TRBJ2-7; TRBD2 is a possible D gene (6 bases). The ends were cut back, 11 bases at V and 7 bases at J, with 18 bases in the middle. Looked up from germline, CDR1 is MDHEN and CDR2 is SYDVKM. The CDR3 sequence is 12 residues long. The CDR3 DNA sequence: TGTGCCGGGAGCCGGGAGACGGGGGAGCAGTACTTC. Encoded protein: CAGSRETGEQYF.

This clone appeared a few times. The chain uses TRBV6-1 and TRBJ2-1; the D is unclear. The CDR3 length is 12 residues. Looked up from germline, CDR1 is MNHNS and CDR2 is SASEGT. Trimming cost V 4 bases and J 8 bases, with 9 bases left between them. The CDR3 DNA reads as TGTGCCAGCAGTGCCGTTCTTGATGAGCAGTTCTTC. Translation gives CASSAVLDEQFF.

The genes are TRBV2 and TRBJ1-4, with 7 positions matching TRBD1. Germline assignment: CDR1 SNHLY and CDR2 FYNNEI. This CDR3 region has 15 residues. With 8 bases clipped from V and 4 bases from J, the junction kept 10 bases outside the gene matches. CDR3: CASRRPGQINEKLFF. The CDR3 DNA reads TGTGCCAGCCGAAGGCCGGGACAGATTAATGAAAAACTGTTTTTT. The full variable domain, its missing parts supplied by reference TRBV2 and TRBJ1-4, is EPEVTQTPSHQVTQMGQEVILRCVPISNHLYFYWYRQILGQKVEFLVSFYNNEISEKSEIFDDQFSVERPDGSNFTLKIRSTKLEDSAMYFCASRRPGQINEKLFFGSGTQLSVL.

The rearrangement links TRBV18 to TRBJ1-1; the D gene is possibly TRBD1 (5 bases). The CDR3 runs 21 residues. V lost 2 bases, J lost 3 bases, and 31 bases lay in between. Germline V gives CDR1 KGHSH, CDR2 LQKENI. CDR3 in amino acids: CASSPESGVSTFLKGDTEAFF. CDR3 nucleotide sequence: TGTGCCAGCTCACCAGAAAGTGGAGTGTCCACCTTTTTAAAAGGGGACACTGAAGCTTTCTTT. The whole variable domain, remainder taken from reference TRBV18 and TRBJ1-1, is NAGVMQNPRHLVRRRGQEARLRCSPMKGHSHVYWYRQLPEEGLKFMVYLQKENIIDESGMPKERFSAEFPKEGPSILRIQQVVRGDSAAYFCASSPESGVSTFLKGDTEAFFGQGTRLTVV.

This rearrangement joins TRBV5-4 to TRBJ2-2, with 8 positions matching TRBD2. Germline CDR1 and CDR2: SGHNT and YYREEE (reference sequence). CDR3 length equals 15 residues. The trim removed 4 bases at V and 8 bases at J, leaving 10 bases unmatched. DNA for the CDR3: TGTGCCAGCAGCACCCGACGGGGGGGTTCGGGGGAGCTGTTTTTT. It is translated as CASSTRRGGSGELFF.

V gene TRBV7-9 combines with J gene TRBJ1-2, with 7 bases that match TRBD1. This CDR3 is built from 13 residues. CDR1 is SEHNR, CDR2 FQNEAQ, per germline (reference sequence). V lost 4 bases and J lost 8; bases outside the gene matches: 7. The CDR3 coding sequence is TGTGCCAGCAGCTCACAGGGGATGGGGGGCTACACCTTC. This translates into CASSSQGMGGYTF.

V and J are TRBV5-4 and TRBJ1-1; maybe TRBD1 (5 bases). V dropped 0 bases and J dropped 1 base, with 16 bases sitting between them. Germline V gene lookup returns CDR1 SGHNT and CDR2 YYREEE (reference sequence). The CDR3 is made up of 17 amino acids. The CDR3 nucleotides are TGTGCCAGCAGCTTGGGACAGAACCTTATTTCGAACACTGAAGCTTTCTTT. It is translated as CASSLGQNLISNTEAFF.

The chain recombines TRBV5-1 with TRBJ1-2; 8 bases line up with TRBD1. V dropped 6 bases and J dropped 6; count of bases not matched to a gene: 10. The CDR3 is made up of 14 amino acids. The germline CDR1 and CDR2 sequences are SGHRS and YFSETQ. In DNA form, the CDR3 reads TGCGCCAGCACCACTCAGGGGGCCGGGCATGGCTACACCTTC. Its translation is CASTTQGAGHGYTF. Combining the CDR3 with reference TRBV5-1 and TRBJ1-2 gives the whole variable domain KAGVTQTPRYLIKTRGQQVTLSCSPISGHRSVSWYQQTPGQGLQFLFEYFSETQRNKGNFPGRFSGRQFSNSRSEMNVSTLELGDSALYLCASTTQGAGHGYTFGSGTRLTVV.

The chain carries TRBV20-1 and TRBJ1-1, with unresolved D. This CDR3 is built from 11 residues. Trimming stripped 7 bases from V and 2 bases from J, with 8 bases between. Per germline, CDR1 DFQATT and CDR2 SNEGSKA (reference sequence). In DNA form, the CDR3 reads TGCAGTGGAGGATATAACACTGAAGCTTTCTTT. It encodes CSGGYNTEAFF.